The 18 T cell receptor beta chains reported below all come from one sample, sequenced in a study of CD8+ T cells in alopecia areata. RNA extraction and reverse transcription yielded cDNA as sequencing template. Data came from immunoSEQ multiplex PCR; TCRdb stores just in-frame clones and leaves some out. The data contain roughly 97,000 clones, roughly two fifths of them singletons. Sequenced sample: CD4+ T cells sorted from blood. The origin of the receptors is a human donor with alopecia areata.

This clone was found a few times. Other DNA sequences from this sample encode an identical CDR3 as well. The chain couples TRBV5-1 to TRBJ1-1; possibly TRBD1 for D (5 bases). The CDR3 length is 13 residues. Germline-derived CDR1 and CDR2 are SGHRS and YFSETQ. V was shortened by 2 bases and J by 5 bases, with 10 bases between the two germline ends. CDR3 in amino acids: CASSLRGGTEAFF. Here the CDR3 DNA reads TGCGCCAGCAGCTTAAGGGGAGGAACTGAAGCTTTCTTT. The whole variable domain, remainder taken from reference TRBV5-1 and TRBJ1-1, is KAGVTQTPRYLIKTRGQQVTLSCSPISGHRSVSWYQQTPGQGLQFLFEYFSETQRNKGNFPGRFSGRQFSNSRSEMNVSTLELGDSALYLCASSLRGGTEAFFGQGTRLTVV.

The chain employs TRBV7-9 and TRBJ2-1; 10 bases map to TRBD1. The CDR3 spans 16 residues. From germline, CDR1 is SEHNR and CDR2 FQNEAQ (reference sequence). V was clipped by 4 bases and J by 3 bases; unmatched bases: 6. CDR3 bases: TGTGCCAGCAGCTACCGGGACAGGGGCTTCTACAATGAGCAGTTCTTC. It yields the protein CASSYRDRGFYNEQFF.

The J gene is TRBJ2-1, the V gene TRBV5-4; TRBD2 matches at 8 bases. Germline CDR1 and CDR2: SGHNT and YYREEE (reference sequence). The ends lost 0 bases at V and 4 bases at J; junction bases unmatched: 3. This CDR3 region has 15 residues. CDR3 DNA: TGTGCCAGCAGCTTGGTAAGCGGGAGTTACAATGAGCAGTTCTTC. Encoded protein: CASSLVSGSYNEQFF.

The chain has TRBV29-1 and TRBJ2-7; TRBD2 matches 13 bases. There are 15 residues in the CDR3. V shed 2 bases and J 3 bases; nucleotides not matched to a gene: 4. Germline V gene data show CDR1 as SQVTM and CDR2 as ANQGSEA. CDR3 coding DNA: TGCAGCGTTGAATCGACTAGCGGGAGGTACTACGAGCAGTACTTC. It codes for CSVESTSGRYYEQYF.

This clone has a single count. V is TRBV29-1 and J is TRBJ1-2; D remains unclear. CDR1 is SQVTM and CDR2 is ANQGSEA in the germline V gene. This CDR3 spans 12 amino acids. V lost 0 bases to trimming and J lost 7 bases, with 9 bases between them. The CDR3 sequence is CSVEDSGVGYTF. The CDR3 DNA is TGCAGCGTTGAAGATTCGGGTGTTGGCTACACCTTC.

This rearrangement joins TRBV19 to TRBJ2-1; TRBD2 matches at 8 bases. The junction had 9 bases not matched to a gene; V was cut back by 2 bases and J by 15 bases. The germline V gene encodes CDR1 LNHDA and CDR2 SQIVND (reference sequence). The CDR3 totals 13 residues. The CDR3: CASSIREGYRRFF. The CDR3 DNA follows: TGTGCCAGTAGTATACGGGAGGGCTATCGACGGTTCTTC.

The table lists this clone with a few counts. This chain uses TRBV19 with TRBJ1-5; D remains ambiguous. This CDR3 is built from 15 residues. V lost 4 bases, J lost 0 bases, and 10 bases lay in between. Germline lookup yields CDR1 LNHDA and CDR2 SQIVND (reference sequence). DNA for the CDR3: TGTGCCAGTAGTAGGGGATCTTATAGCAATCAGCCCCAGCATTTT. Translating it yields CASSRGSYSNQPQHF.

This clone has a handful of counts. V usage is TRBV23-1 and J usage is TRBJ2-7; D may correspond to TRBD1 or TRBD2 (5 bases each). TRBV23-1 falls under the ORF class, with uncertain function. The CDR3 contains 16 residues. V was shortened by 2 bases and J by 4 bases, with 18 bases between the two germline ends. CDR3 amino acids: CASSQPVGDVTYEQYF. CDR3 nucleotide sequence: TGCGCCAGCAGTCAACCTGTAGGGGACGTAACATACGAGCAGTACTTC.

This chain links TRBV5-1 with TRBJ2-2; D not certain. The V end lost 5 bases, the J end lost 6 bases, and 8 bases lay between the germline ends. This CDR3 spans 12 amino acids. CDR1 is SGHRS and CDR2 is YFSETQ in the germline V gene. CDR3 coding DNA: TGCGCCAGCAGGTTAGGGTCCGGGGAGCTGTTTTTT. Amino acid sequence: CASRLGSGELFF.

The table lists this clone with a few counts. The V gene is TRBV9, the J gene TRBJ2-1; TRBD2 matches 11 bases. The junction had 11 bases not matched to a gene; V was cut back by 2 bases and J by 1 base. CDR1 is SGDLS, CDR2 YYNGEE, per germline. CDR3 length: 19 residues. The CDR3 DNA is TGTGCCAGCAGCGTGGCCCTAGCGGGGGGAATCCGTTCCTACAATGAGCAGTTCTTC. It codes for CASSVALAGGIRSYNEQFF.

In its sample, this clone was seen once. The CDR3 is CASSPRDRDYEQYF. CDR3 in DNA: TGCGCCAGCAGCCCACGGGACCGCGACTACGAGCAGTACTTC. The rearrangement links TRBV5-1 to TRBJ2-7, with D perhaps matching TRBD1 or TRBD2 (5 bases each). The CDR3 loop spans 14 amino acids. Trimming pared 4 bases from V and 3 bases from J, leaving 14 bases between. Germline V lookup: CDR1 SGHRS, CDR2 YFSETQ. Using reference TRBV5-1 and TRBJ2-7 for the parts outside the CDR3, the full variable domain is KAGVTQTPRYLIKTRGQQVTLSCSPISGHRSVSWYQQTPGQGLQFLFEYFSETQRNKGNFPGRFSGRQFSNSRSEMNVSTLELGDSALYLCASSPRDRDYEQYFGPGTRLTVT.

The V gene is TRBV9, the J gene TRBJ2-3, with TRBD1 identical over 8 bases. Per germline, CDR1 SGDLS and CDR2 YYNGEE. The CDR3 runs to 14 residues. After removal of 4 bases from V and 2 bases from J, the junction contained 3 bases not matched to a gene. CDR3 in amino acids: CASSRTGTTDTQYF. The CDR3 bases are TGTGCCAGCAGCAGGACAGGGACCACAGATACGCAGTATTTT.

The chain employs TRBV20-1 and TRBJ1-2; possibly TRBD1 for D (6 bases). This CDR3 has 11 amino acids. The V and J ends lost 6 bases and 4 bases respectively, with 9 bases between them. CDR1 DFQATT and CDR2 SNEGSKA come from the germline V gene (reference sequence). CDR3 sequence (DNA): TGCAGTGCCCCGGACAGCTATGGCTACACCTTC. As protein: CSAPDSYGYTF.

The chain has TRBV18 and TRBJ2-7, with D maybe TRBD1 (6 bases). This CDR3 region has 14 residues. V was trimmed by 2 bases and J by 3 bases, leaving 11 bases between them. CDR1 KGHSH and CDR2 LQKENI come from the germline V gene. The CDR3 sequence: CASSPDRTVYEQYF. CDR3 sequence (DNA): TGTGCCAGCTCACCAGACAGGACAGTCTACGAGCAGTACTTC.

This clone has a handful of counts. The CDR3 nucleotides are TGTGCCAGCAGTGAAAGGGTAGCGGGAGCCAAAAACATTCAGTACTTC. This encodes CASSERVAGAKNIQYF. This chain joins TRBV6-1 and TRBJ2-4, with 7 bases matching TRBD2. The CDR3 extends over 16 amino acids. Germline lookup yields CDR1 MNHNS and CDR2 SASEGT. V shed 2 bases, J shed 0 bases, and the junction held 4 bases outside the gene matches.

This clone was observed a handful of times. V and J are TRBV7-9 and TRBJ2-1, with D possibly matching TRBD2 (6 bases). Between the trimmed V and J ends, which lost 1 base and 5 bases, there was a span of 12 bases. Germline CDR1 and CDR2: SEHNR and FQNEAQ (reference sequence). The CDR3 loop spans 15 amino acids. The CDR3 loop is CASSLGAGQDNEQFF. In DNA form, the CDR3 reads TGTGCCAGCAGCTTAGGAGCGGGCCAAGACAATGAGCAGTTCTTC. The variable domain in full, completed from reference TRBV7-9 and TRBJ2-1, reads DTGVSQNPRHKITKRGQNVTFRCDPISEHNRLYWYRQTLGQGPEFLTYFQNEAQLEKSRLLSDRFSAERPKGSFSTLEIQRTEQGDSAMYLCASSLGAGQDNEQFFGPGTRLTVL.

This clone occurred a few times. This rearrangement joins TRBV6-5 to TRBJ1-1; possible D gene TRBD1, 5 bases. CDR3 size: 14 residues. Germline CDR1 MNHEY, CDR2 SVGAGI. Deletions cut 2 bases from V and 4 bases from J, with 11 bases between. The CDR3 nucleotides are TGTGCCAGCAGTTACAGGGCAGGGTTCACTGAAGCTTTCTTT. This codes for CASSYRAGFTEAFF.

CDR3 DNA: TGCGCCAGCAGCTTGGTCGTAGGACATGGCTACACCTTC. This sequence encodes CASSLVVGHGYTF. V is TRBV5-1 and J is TRBJ1-2; D ambiguous. The germline CDR1 and CDR2 sequences are SGHRS and YFSETQ. The CDR3 has 13 amino acids. Trimming cost V 0 bases and J 6 bases, with 9 bases left between them.